This TCR beta chain was profiled in a study of CD8 T cells in ankylosing spondylitis. V was trimmed by 3 bases and J by 1 base, leaving 6 bases between them. There are 14 residues in the CDR3. CDR1 MNHEY and CDR2 SVGAGI come from the germline V gene. The table lists this clonotype with many counts. Its antigen remains unidentified. The authors made TCR beta libraries by quantitative 5'-RACE with molecular barcodes. TCRdb analysed the 5' RACE reads with MiXCR anew, one entry per CDR3 protein. The sample yields about 250,000 distinct CDR3 sequences, less than 9.5% seen once. Whole-study results and caveats: It appeared that ankylosing spondylitis blood was characterized by a TCR beta motif of roughly 8 highly homologous variants. With a CD8+ phenotype, disease-linked clones were relatively rare in peripheral blood. Earlier literature documents some of the motif variants in reactive arthritis synovial fluid and blood.

V is TRBV6-5 and J is TRBJ2-2; D is undetermined. The receptor was derived from a female donor with ankylosing spondylitis or in good health (not recorded which). Sequences were obtained from blood, either unsorted or a sorted T cell fraction (not recorded which). CDR3 sequence reads: CASSYRLNTGELFF. The CDR3 bases are TGTGCCAGCAGTTATAGGTTGAACACCGGGGAGCTGTTTTTT.